A selection of T cell receptor beta chains follows, all from one sample in a study of blood T cell repertoires in COVID-19. Profiled with immunoSEQ multiplex PCR; TCRdb holds only in-frame clones, not every one. This table has roughly 86,000 clones, 65% to 85% appearing once. The sequencing input was peripheral blood. The origin of the receptors is a man aged 55 to 70 with acute or convalescent COVID-19. Both conserved end residues are part of each CDR3. A D gene is named only where the DNA matches it firmly. Clone size is shown for a subset of rows, as once, few, many or a class of expanded clone.

>TRBJ1-2|13|.|.|TRBV10-3
CAISAGQLNGYTF
TGTGCCATCAGTGCCGGACAGCTTAATGGCTACACCTTC
>TRBJ1-2|14|.|.|TRBV1
CTSRKEGDLARYTF
TGCACCAGCAGGAAAGAGGGGGACCTAGCTCGCTACACCTTC
>TRBJ1-2|13|.|.|TRBV13
CASSLAGNYGYTF
TGTGCCAGCAGCTTAGCCGGGAACTATGGCTACACCTTC
>TRBJ2-2|17|TRBD2|few|TRBV5-1
CASSLSTSGENTGELFF
TGCGCCAGCAGCTTGTCGACTAGCGGGGAGAACACCGGGGAGCTGTTTTTT
>TRBJ2-5|15|TRBD2|.|TRBV5-4
CASSLRTGGQETQYF
TGTGCCAGCAGCTTGAGGACGGGGGGCCAAGAGACCCAGTACTTC
>TRBJ1-5|18|TRBD1|.|TRBV7-2
CASSLVLLAGGSGQPQHF
TGTGCCAGCAGCTTGGTGTTATTGGCAGGGGGGTCCGGTCAGCCCCAGCATTTT
>TRBJ2-2|14|.|.|TRBV30
CAWNLYYSTGELFF
TGTGCCTGGAACCTGTACTATTCCACCGGGGAGCTGTTTTTT
>TRBJ1-1|12|.|.|TRBV6-6
CASSYGDTEAFF
TGTGCCAGCAGTTATGGAGACACTGAAGCTTTCTTT
>TRBJ1-5|14|.|.|TRBV11-2
CASSSTGFNQPQHF
TGTGCCAGCAGCTCGACAGGTTTCAATCAGCCCCAGCATTTT
>TRBJ1-2|14|.|.|TRBV24-1
CATSESTGAYGYTF
TGTGCCACCAGTGAGTCAACAGGTGCCTATGGCTACACCTTC
>TRBJ2-7|14|.|once|TRBV29-1
CSVEDGIGGYEQYF
TGCAGCGTTGAAGATGGGATCGGGGGCTACGAGCAGTACTTC
>TRBJ1-4|13|TRBD1|.|TRBV3-1/TRBV3-2
CASSAGQPEKLFF
TGTGCCAGCAGCGCGGGACAGCCTGAAAAACTGTTTTTT
>TRBJ1-1|14|.|.|TRBV9
CASSVGGGGTEAFF
TGTGCCAGCAGCGTAGGAGGTGGAGGCACTGAAGCTTTCTTT
>TRBJ1-2|13|.|medium-sized|TRBV24-1
CATSDFTGRGYTF
TGTGCCACCAGTGATTTCACAGGACGTGGCTACACCTTC
>TRBJ2-3|15|.|few|TRBV4-3
CASSQDKGPRDTQYF
TGCGCCAGCAGCCAAGATAAGGGGCCACGAGATACGCAGTATTTT
>TRBJ1-1|17|TRBD1|once|TRBV2
CASSEYRGHIVDTEAFF
TGTGCCAGCAGTGAATATAGGGGGCATATTGTTGACACTGAAGCTTTCTTT
>TRBJ1-2|15|.|once|TRBV6-5
CASSPGRGEGYGYTF
TGTGCCAGCAGTCCCGGGAGGGGGGAGGGCTATGGCTACACCTTC
>TRBJ2-6|14|.|.|TRBV5-4
CASSLVTGANVLTF
TGTGCCAGCAGCTTGGTCACTGGGGCCAACGTCCTGACTTTC
>TRBJ2-5|14|.|.|TRBV7-9
CASSFQSPQETQYF
TGTGCCAGCAGCTTTCAGTCCCCACAAGAGACCCAGTACTTC
>TRBJ1-1|14|TRBD1|.|TRBV7-9
CASSLGGGETEAFF
TGTGCCAGCAGCTTAGGAGGGGGCGAGACTGAAGCTTTCTTT
>TRBJ2-3|13|.|.|TRBV10-3
CAINRGSTDTQYF
TGTGCCATCAATCGGGGTTCAACAGATACGCAGTATTTT
>TRBJ2-1|16|TRBD2|once|TRBV7-3
CASSSRSGGTGNEQFF
TGTGCCAGCAGCTCCAGGAGCGGGGGGACCGGCAATGAGCAGTTCTTC
>TRBJ2-1|16|.|.|TRBV6-6
CANSISGPSSYNEQFF
TGTGCCAACAGCATTTCTGGGCCGAGCTCCTACAATGAGCAGTTCTTC
>TRBJ2-2|15|.|.|TRBV7-9
CASSLAVSSTGELFF
TGTGCCAGCAGCTTAGCGGTCAGTTCCACCGGGGAGCTGTTTTTT
>TRBJ1-2|15|.|.|TRBV19
CASSPLILSNYGYTF
TGTGCCAGTAGCCCCCTAATCTTGTCTAACTATGGCTACACCTTC
>TRBJ1-6|15|.|.|TRBV7-2
CASSLSQINNSPLHF
TGTGCCAGCAGCTTGAGTCAAATTAATAATTCACCCCTCCACTTT
>TRBJ1-1|15|TRBD1|.|TRBV4-1
CASSQSTGMGAEAFF
TGCGCCAGCAGCCAGTCGACAGGGATGGGCGCTGAAGCTTTCTTT
>TRBJ1-1|17|.|.|TRBV4-1
CASSQDQGGSWDTEAFF
TGCGCCAGCAGCCAAGATCAAGGCGGCTCCTGGGACACTGAAGCTTTCTTT
>TRBJ2-5|14|TRBD1|.|TRBV7-9
CASSSDRAQETQYF
TGTGCCAGCAGCTCCGACAGGGCACAAGAGACCCAGTACTTC
>TRBJ1-2|15|TRBD1|once|TRBV3-1/TRBV3-2
CASSQDPTGGLGYTF
TGTGCCAGCAGCCAGGACCCGACAGGGGGCCTTGGCTACACCTTC